This TCR beta chain stems from a study of response to subunit inactivated influenza vaccine (dated by TCRdb to 2017 to 2018). About the full investigation: The study used deep quantitative T cell receptor repertoire profiling to track responses to a trivalent subunit inactivated influenza vaccine.

In its sample, this clonotype was seen a few times. The target of this receptor is not known. Nothing much larger sits one base from this clone, and base qualities are not available. Libraries were built with RT-PCR. The instrument given in TCRdb is Illumina HiSeq 2500. TCRdb trimmed the raw reads at Q25, called clones with MiXCR and kept productive beta chains. Rows with one shared CDR3 protein collapse into an entry with the most common genes and DNA. The sample table lists 530,000 or so distinct CDR3 sequences, 14% of them with a count of one. Jointly, the top ten make up around 10% of the sample. The CDR3 covers 16 residues, taking in both the cysteine and the phenylalanine. Only the CDR3 region is kept as DNA, spanning 48 bases read in frame from base 1. At the junction V is shortened by 5 bases and J by 9 bases; bases outside the gene matches: 14. What the work shows at the level of the full study, not this receptor alone: It was suggested by the authors that each seasonal influenza vaccination may recruit only a limited number of new T cells.

This chain joins TRBV12-3 or TRBV12-4 to TRBJ2-1, with 9 bases in between that match TRBD2. The specimen was PBMCs from blood, collected roughly 13 days after vaccination. This clonotype originated in a man between 45 and 60 years old who received an inactivated influenza vaccine. Donor details come from another sample of the same person, matched by shared clones. DNA sequence: TGTGCCAGCAGTCTCCCCGCCGGGACTAGCATGGGTGAGCAGTTCTTC. This gives the protein CASSLPAGTSMGEQFF.